A single sample is the source of the 28 T cell receptor beta chains below, sequenced in a study of technical replicates of blood from a few donors. Using immunoSEQ multiplex PCR, the repertoire was profiled, and TCRdb retains in-frame clones only, with some absent. The top ten clones hold less than 0.45% of a sample with approximately 45,000 clones, 90% to 97% of them seen once. The sequenced sample consisted of T cells isolated from PBMCs. The receptors were sampled from a human donor in good health.

This rearrangement joins TRBV27 to TRBJ2-7; possibly TRBD2 for D (5 bases). V lost 1 base to trimming and J lost 5 bases, with 12 bases between them. The length of the CDR3 is 14 residues. The germline CDR1 and CDR2 sequences are MNHEY and SMNVEV (reference sequence). DNA of the CDR3: TGTGCCAGCAGTTTATATGCAGGAGGCCACGAGCAGTACTTC. This encodes CASSLYAGGHEQYF.

The chain couples TRBV6-1 to TRBJ2-7; 7 bases agree with TRBD1. There are 15 residues in the CDR3. The V and J ends lost 3 bases and 0 bases, in that order; junction bases with no gene match: 5. The germline CDR1 and CDR2 sequences are MNHNS and SASEGT. This CDR3 reads CASSERQGSSYEQYF. The CDR3 coding sequence is TGTGCCAGCAGTGAGAGACAGGGAAGCTCCTACGAGCAGTACTTC.

This chain uses TRBV7-3 with TRBJ2-1; TRBD1 aligns across 9 bases. The germline V gene encodes CDR1 SGHTA and CDR2 FQGTGA. The junction had 5 bases not matched to a gene; V was cut back by 5 bases and J by 9 bases. The CDR3 covers 13 residues. The CDR3 region has the DNA TGTGCCAGCAGCGGGACAGGGAACGGTGAGCAGTTCTTC. Protein: CASSGTGNGEQFF.

The DNA for the CDR3 is TGTGCCATCAGTGACAGCTCTGGGGCCAACGTCCTGACTTTC. Translated, it gives CAISDSSGANVLTF. The V gene is TRBV10-3, the J gene TRBJ2-6; no definite D call. This CDR3 has 14 amino acids. V lost 3 bases and J 0 bases, leaving 3 bases between the germline ends. Germline V gene sequence: CDR1 ENHRY, CDR2 SYGVKD.

This sequence joins TRBV19 and TRBJ2-7; TRBD1 matches 10 bases. Trimming at V came to 3 bases and at J to 4 bases, leaving 3 bases not matched to a gene. CDR3 length: 14 amino acids. Germline V gives CDR1 LNHDA, CDR2 SQIVND (reference sequence). CDR3 sequence reads: CASSMGQGWYEQYF. The CDR3 DNA reads TGTGCCAGTAGTATGGGACAGGGGTGGTACGAGCAGTACTTC.

The chain employs TRBV25-1 and TRBJ1-1; D is unclear. V was clipped by 3 bases and J by 4 bases, with 9 bases between them. Germline V gives CDR1 MGHDK, CDR2 SYGVNS. This CDR3 comprises 13 residues. CDR3 loop: CASSDIRGTEAFF. CDR3 DNA: TGTGCCAGCAGTGACATCCGGGGCACTGAAGCTTTCTTT.

The chain uses TRBV7-9 and TRBJ2-1; D is unclear. The CDR3 extends over 19 amino acids. With 3 bases removed from V and 0 bases from J, the gap between germline ends came to 21 bases. The V gene's germline CDR1 is SEHNR and CDR2 FQNEAQ (reference sequence). The CDR3 region is CASSFPLILIRSSYNEQFF. The CDR3 nucleotides read TGTGCCAGCAGCTTTCCCCTTATACTGATTCGGAGCTCCTACAATGAGCAGTTCTTC.

The rearrangement links TRBV6-5 to TRBJ2-7; the match to TRBD2 covers 13 bases. The germline V gene encodes CDR1 MNHEY and CDR2 SVGAGI. V shed 2 bases, J shed 2 bases, and the junction held 0 bases outside the gene matches. CDR3 length: 15 residues. The CDR3 DNA reads TGTGCCAGCAGTTACACTAGCGGGAGGGCCTACGAGCAGTACTTC. This encodes CASSYTSGRAYEQYF.

The V gene is TRBV29-1, the J gene TRBJ2-7; D is undetermined. Trimming shortened V by 5 bases and J by 3 bases, and 14 bases separated the two germline ends. In germline, CDR1 is SQVTM, CDR2 ANQGSEA. CDR3 size: 13 residues. Here the CDR3 reads CSVFFQVSYEQYF. In nucleotides, the CDR3 is TGCAGCGTTTTCTTCCAAGTTAGCTACGAGCAGTACTTC.

The chain couples TRBV15 to TRBJ2-7, with TRBD1 identical over 8 bases. Trimming removed 9 bases from V and 0 bases from J; junction bases left unmatched: 4. Germline CDR1 reads LNHNV; CDR2 reads YYDKDF (reference sequence). The CDR3 extends over 13 amino acids. The CDR3 loop is CATQGGISYEQYF. For the CDR3, the DNA is TGTGCCACACAGGGGGGAATCTCCTACGAGCAGTACTTC.

V gene TRBV19 combines with J gene TRBJ1-3; D perhaps matches TRBD1 (6 bases). The germline CDR1 and CDR2 sequences are LNHDA and SQIVND (reference sequence). The CDR3 is 13 residues long. The V end lost 6 bases, the J end lost 6 bases, and 12 bases lay between the germline ends. The CDR3 protein is CASSRTAENTIYF. The DNA for the CDR3 is TGTGCCAGTAGCAGGACAGCGGAAAACACCATATATTTT.

The chain couples TRBV30 to TRBJ1-1; D not certain. Germline CDR1 reads GTSNPN; CDR2 reads SVGIG (reference sequence). CDR3 length: 13 amino acids. Trimming pared 7 bases from V and 5 bases from J, leaving 17 bases between. The CDR3: CASVASAKTEAFF. Here the CDR3 DNA reads TGTGCCTCGGTTGCCTCTGCGAAGACTGAAGCTTTCTTT.

The gene calls are TRBV4-1 and TRBJ2-1; 11 bases line up with TRBD2. V dropped 4 bases and J dropped 6; count of bases not matched to a gene: 8. The CDR3 is 16 amino acids. Germline assignment: CDR1 MGHRA and CDR2 YSYEKL. The CDR3 DNA reads TGCGCCAGCAGCCGAATCGGACTAGCGGGTTTCAATGAGCAGTTCTTC. It codes for CASSRIGLAGFNEQFF.

The chain carries TRBV27 and TRBJ1-1, with unresolved D. Deletions cut 10 bases from V and 2 bases from J, with 14 bases between. The CDR3 sequence is 13 residues long. Germline V CDR1 and CDR2: MNHEY, SMNVEV (reference sequence). The DNA of the CDR3 is TGTGCCACCCAGACAATGTTAAACACTGAAGCTTTCTTT. Translated, it gives CATQTMLNTEAFF.

This chain connects TRBV25-1 to TRBJ2-1; possibly TRBD2 for D (5 bases). V was shortened by 1 base and J by 3 bases, with 16 bases between the two germline ends. This CDR3 is built from 17 residues. Germline V gene lookup returns CDR1 MGHDK and CDR2 SYGVNS. In nucleotides, the CDR3 is TGTGCCAGCAGTGAATTCGAGGGTAGGTCGGGCTACAATGAGCAGTTCTTC. Its protein product is CASSEFEGRSGYNEQFF.

J is TRBJ1-1 and V is TRBV9; 7 bases line up with TRBD1. The CDR3 covers 14 residues. CDR1 is SGDLS and CDR2 is YYNGEE in the germline V gene. Unmatched junction bases numbered 8, after V lost 4 bases and J lost 5 bases. The DNA for the CDR3 is TGTGCCAGCAGCTCACAACAGGGGTGGACTGAAGCTTTCTTT. Translation: CASSSQQGWTEAFF.

The chain is built from TRBV5-1 and TRBJ2-7; 8 positions match TRBD1. CDR1 and CDR2 (germline): SGHRS, YFSETQ. The CDR3 length is 13 residues. V lost 4 bases and J lost 4; bases outside the gene matches: 4. The CDR3 reads CASSRTGTYEQYF. CDR3 sequence (DNA): TGCGCCAGCAGCAGGACAGGGACTTACGAGCAGTACTTC.

For the CDR3, the DNA is TGTGCCAGCACCGTCACCCCCTCCGGGAAGACCCAGTACTTC. This sequence encodes CASTVTPSGKTQYF. The V and J genes are TRBV28 and TRBJ2-5, with TRBD2 as a possible D gene (5 bases). V gave up 7 bases and J gave up 6 bases, with 18 bases separating them. CDR3 size: 14 residues. Per germline, CDR1 MDHEN and CDR2 SYDVKM.

The CDR3 spells CASSLDRQGLYVYEQYF. The CDR3 DNA sequence: TGTGCCAGCAGCTTAGATCGGCAGGGATTATATGTCTACGAGCAGTACTTC. The J gene is TRBJ2-7, the V gene TRBV11-1, with a weak D call TRBD1 (5 bases). This CDR3 is built from 17 residues. In germline, CDR1 is SGHAT, CDR2 FQDESV (reference sequence). Between the trimmed V and J ends, which lost 1 base and 3 bases, there was a span of 19 bases.

V usage is TRBV2 and J usage is TRBJ1-4, with D possibly TRBD1 on 6 matching bases. Germline-derived CDR1 and CDR2 are SNHLY and FYNNEI. This CDR3 comprises 15 residues. V lost 5 bases and J 4 bases, leaving 14 bases between the germline ends. CDR3 residues: CASSTRTVLNEKLFF. The CDR3, as DNA: TGTGCCAGCAGTACCAGGACAGTTCTTAATGAAAAACTGTTTTTT.

The rearrangement uses TRBV4-1 and TRBJ1-4, with D maybe TRBD1 (5 bases). V lost 1 base to trimming and J lost 7 bases, with 13 bases between them. This CDR3 contains 15 residues. The germline gives CDR1 MGHRA, CDR2 YSYEKL. The CDR3 here is CASSQVPRGSEKLFF. The CDR3 coding sequence is TGCGCCAGCAGCCAAGTGCCAAGGGGCAGTGAAAAACTGTTTTTT.

This chain joins TRBV10-3 and TRBJ1-2; D is uncertain. V shed 6 bases and J shed 10 bases, with 18 bases lying between them. The V gene's germline CDR1 is ENHRY and CDR2 SYGVKD. The CDR3 is 13 amino acids. CDR3 bases: TGTGCCATCAGCGATGAAGATCAGACACACTACACCTTC. Amino acids: CAISDEDQTHYTF.

The V call is TRBV12-5, the J call TRBJ2-7; 9 bases agree with TRBD2. Germline CDR1 and CDR2: LGHNT and FRNRAP. The V gene end was trimmed by 0 bases and the J gene end by 6 bases; junction bases not matched to a gene: 15. This CDR3 is built from 18 residues. The CDR3 sequence: CASGLVLQGSGLATEQYF. CDR3 nucleotides: TGTGCTAGTGGTTTGGTCCTACAGGGATCGGGACTAGCAACCGAGCAGTACTTC.

V and J are TRBV9 and TRBJ2-3, with 8 bases identical to TRBD2. The CDR3 runs to 14 residues. Germline V gene sequence: CDR1 SGDLS, CDR2 YYNGEE. CDR3 bases: TGTGCTACCGTTTCGGGGGGGGTCACAGATACGCAGTATTTT. It translates to CATVSGGVTDTQYF. Complete variable domain (other parts from reference TRBV9 and TRBJ2-3): DSGVTQTPKHLITATGQRVTLRCSPRSGDLSVYWYQQSLDQGLQFLIQYYNGEERAKGNILERFSAQQFPDLHSELNLSSLELGDSALYFCATVSGGVTDTQYFGPGTRLTVL.

The chain links TRBV29-1 to TRBJ2-1; no definite D call. This CDR3 comprises 10 residues. V was trimmed by 4 bases and J by 8 bases, leaving 6 bases between them. Germline CDR1 SQVTM, CDR2 ANQGSEA. This CDR3 reads CSVGPDEQFF. CDR3 DNA sequence: TGCAGCGTTGGCCCGGATGAGCAGTTCTTC.

The J gene is TRBJ2-5, the V gene TRBV28; possible D gene TRBD2, 6 bases. The V and J ends lost 7 bases and 5 bases respectively, with 14 bases between them. This CDR3 is 13 amino acids long. The V gene's germline CDR1 is MDHEN and CDR2 SYDVKM. The CDR3 nucleotides are TGTGCCAGCAAACTGTGGGGGAGGGAGACCCAGTACTTC. Protein sequence: CASKLWGRETQYF.

The chain is built from TRBV7-9 and TRBJ2-7; weak D call: TRBD2 (5 bases). CDR1 SEHNR and CDR2 FQNEAQ come from the germline V gene (reference sequence). CDR3 length: 14 residues. The V end lost 0 bases, the J end lost 5 bases, and 11 bases lay between the germline ends. Here the CDR3 reads CASSLARASNEQYF. The CDR3 DNA follows: TGTGCCAGCAGCTTAGCGAGGGCCAGCAACGAGCAGTACTTC.

V and J are TRBV4-1 and TRBJ2-7; D might be TRBD1 (6 bases). The CDR3 is 16 amino acids. V shed 2 bases and J shed 4 bases, with 18 bases lying between them. CDR1 is MGHRA and CDR2 is YSYEKL in the germline V gene. CDR3 loop: CASSQFRGRLGYEQYF. The CDR3 DNA reads as TGCGCCAGCAGCCAATTCAGGGGCCGACTCGGGTACGAGCAGTACTTC.